Sequencing of this T cell receptor (beta chain) was carried out in a study of identical twins. Each CDR3 protein is one row after TCRdb ran MiXCR on the 5' RACE reads. The data contain 500,000 to 650,000 distinct CDR3 sequences, about 22% of them singletons. General observations from the study: Abundant cord blood beta clonotypes carried fewer insertions; memory repertoires showed none. Out-of-frame TCR alpha sharing in monozygotic twins exceeded recombination model predictions.

This CDR3 has 16 amino acids. Losses at the gene ends were 4 bases for V and 1 base for J; bases not matched to a gene: 9. Per germline, CDR1 MNHEY and CDR2 SMNVEV (reference sequence). Everyone who donated was a healthy Caucasian. This clonotype occurred a few times. Its antigen remains unknown. The data also belong to a second study, concerning yellow fever vaccine responses in identical twins.

The V gene is TRBV27, the J gene TRBJ1-1, with 7 bases matching TRBD1. This TCR was recovered from a woman younger than 35 in good health. Sequences were obtained from CD4+ T cells sorted from blood. The CDR3 DNA reads TGTGCCAGCAGTTCAACGTCTCGGACAGGGAACACTGAAGCTTTCTTT. Translated: CASSSTSRTGNTEAFF.